The 16 T cell receptor beta chains below all came from one sample that was sequenced in a study of blood T cells in healthy people across ages. PCR was performed a second time for about 7 to 12 cycles using a sample-barcoded 5' primer and a J-beta primer mix. Via MiXCR, TCRdb re-called the 5' RACE reads, giving one row per CDR3 protein. The data contain some 780,000 distinct CDR3 sequences, roughly 56% of them singletons. Sequenced sample: blood. These receptors were taken from a man aged 35 to 55 in good health.

This chain connects TRBV27 to TRBJ2-7, with 7 nucleotides matching TRBD1. This CDR3 has 15 amino acids. The J segment lost 8 bases and the V segment lost 5 bases, leaving 15 bases of the junction unmatched. Germline loops: CDR1 MNHEY, CDR2 SMNVEV (reference sequence). This chain's CDR3 is CASSPRQGRVDKQYF. CDR3 in DNA: TGTGCCAGCAGTCCACGACAGGGAAGAGTCGATAAGCAGTACTTC.

The V and J genes are TRBV20-1 and TRBJ2-7; D gene uncertain. CDR3 length: 13 amino acids. Trimming pared 1 base from V and 3 bases from J, leaving 10 bases between. CDR1 is DFQATT and CDR2 is SNEGSKA in the germline V gene (reference sequence). CDR3 amino acids: CSARVGRVYEQYF. The CDR3 region has the DNA TGCAGTGCTAGAGTTGGCAGAGTCTACGAGCAGTACTTC.

V gene TRBV7-9 combines with J gene TRBJ1-2; a weak D match, TRBD1 (6 bases). V lost 3 bases and J 7 bases, leaving 15 bases between the germline ends. The germline gives CDR1 SEHNR, CDR2 FQNEAQ (reference sequence). This CDR3 is 14 amino acids long. CDR3 in DNA: TGTGCCAGCAGCTTGAGGAACAGGGACGGTGGCTACACCTTC. Translation: CASSLRNRDGGYTF.

CDR3 amino acids: CASSLASHYGYTF. DNA for the CDR3: TGTGCCAGCAGCCTGGCCTCCCACTATGGCTACACCTTC. V and J are TRBV14 and TRBJ1-2, with D uncertain. Germline CDR1 reads SGHDN; CDR2 reads FVKESK. CDR3 size: 13 residues. Trimming took 4 bases from V and 3 from J, leaving 9 bases between them.

This clonotype has just a few counts. The gene calls are TRBV20-1 and TRBJ2-3; 14 positions match TRBD2. The trim removed 5 bases at V and 2 bases at J, leaving 3 bases unmatched. Germline loops: CDR1 DFQATT, CDR2 SNEGSKA (reference sequence). The CDR3 spans 15 residues. CDR3 nucleotide sequence: TGCAGTGCTTGGACTAGCGGGAGGATCACAGATACGCAGTATTTT. Translation: CSAWTSGRITDTQYF.

V usage is TRBV5-1 and J usage is TRBJ2-3, with D possibly TRBD2 on 6 matching bases. The CDR3 has 15 residues. From germline, CDR1 is SGHRS and CDR2 YFSETQ. Trimming removed 4 bases at V and 4 bases at J, with 16 bases between. CDR3 amino acids: CASSDPGANSDTQYF. The CDR3 DNA reads TGCGCCAGCAGCGATCCGGGAGCCAATTCAGATACGCAGTATTTT. Full variable domain (missing parts from reference TRBV5-1 and TRBJ2-3): KAGVTQTPRYLIKTRGQQVTLSCSPISGHRSVSWYQQTPGQGLQFLFEYFSETQRNKGNFPGRFSGRQFSNSRSEMNVSTLELGDSALYLCASSDPGANSDTQYFGPGTRLTVL.

This sequence joins TRBV30 and TRBJ2-1; D gene unclear. V lost 0 bases to trimming and J lost 8 bases, with 8 bases between them. This CDR3 spans 12 amino acids. Germline V gene sequence: CDR1 GTSNPN, CDR2 SVGIG (reference sequence). This CDR3 reads CAWSVARDEQFF. The CDR3, as DNA: TGTGCCTGGAGTGTAGCAAGGGATGAGCAGTTCTTC.

The V call is TRBV15, the J call TRBJ2-3, with 9 bases lining up with TRBD1. The CDR3 has 13 amino acids. Germline CDR1 is LNHNV and CDR2 is YYDKDF (reference sequence). V trimming: 10 bases; J trimming: 1 base; junction bases outside the gene matches: 3. The CDR3 sequence is CAIGTGRTDTQYF. CDR3 DNA sequence: TGTGCCATCGGGACAGGGCGCACAGATACGCAGTATTTT.

This chain connects TRBV7-2 to TRBJ1-5, with a possible D match to TRBD1 (5 bases). V was trimmed by 1 base and J by 5 bases, leaving 9 bases between them. The CDR3 length is 14 residues. Germline V gene lookup returns CDR1 SGHTA and CDR2 FQGNSA. As DNA, the CDR3 is TGTGCCAGCAGCTTAGAGGGGACTCATCAGCCCCAGCATTTT. As protein: CASSLEGTHQPQHF.

V gene TRBV7-9 combines with J gene TRBJ2-1; D uncertain. CDR1 and CDR2 (germline): SEHNR, FQNEAQ (reference sequence). The CDR3 is 15 residues long. V was trimmed by 2 bases and J by 7 bases, leaving 15 bases between them. CDR3 amino acids: CASSLLTMLRNEQFF. CDR3 nucleotide sequence: TGTGCCAGCAGCTTACTAACGATGTTACGAAATGAGCAGTTCTTC.

This clonotype was seen only a few times. DNA for the CDR3: TGTGCCAGCAGTTTTGGGACCCCGGGACGGACTGAAGCTTTCTTT. Translated: CASSFGTPGRTEAFF. The chain has TRBV12-3 or TRBV12-4 and TRBJ1-1; weak D call: TRBD1 (5 bases). The CDR3 covers 15 residues. Trimming pared 3 bases from V and 5 bases from J, leaving 16 bases between.

J is TRBJ2-5 and V is TRBV20-1; 8 bases are shared with TRBD1. CDR1 is DFQATT, CDR2 SNEGSKA, per germline (reference sequence). V gave up 4 bases and J gave up 5 bases; unmatched junction bases: 15. This CDR3 region has 16 residues. This chain's CDR3 is CSAITPETGVGETQYF. In nucleotides, the CDR3 is TGCAGTGCTATTACACCCGAGACAGGGGTTGGGGAGACCCAGTACTTC.

The rearrangement uses TRBV27 and TRBJ2-7; no reliable D call. The J call is doubtful: the DNA matches TRBJ2-5 better. The CDR3 consists of 13 residues. The germline V gene has CDR1 MNHEY and CDR2 SMNVEV (reference sequence). The CDR3 is CASSFHNQETQYF. The DNA of the CDR3 is TGTGCCAGCAGTTTTCACAATCAAGAGACCCAGTACTTC.

The chain couples TRBV20-1 to TRBJ2-7; 8 bases are a match to TRBD1. This CDR3 spans 12 amino acids. After removal of 3 bases from V and 7 bases from J, the junction contained 5 bases not matched to a gene. Germline CDR1 DFQATT, CDR2 SNEGSKA (reference sequence). The CDR3 DNA reads TGCAGTGCTAGGGACAGGGCTTGGGAGCAGTACTTC. This encodes CSARDRAWEQYF.

This sequence joins TRBV29-1 and TRBJ2-5; 9 positions agree with TRBD1. The CDR3 contains 17 residues. Trimming removed 8 bases from V and 7 bases from J; junction bases left unmatched: 23. Germline V gene sequence: CDR1 SQVTM, CDR2 ANQGSEA. The CDR3, as DNA: TGCAGCAAAACCGGGACAGGGATAAGCGGAGCGAGAGCGACCCAGTACTTC. Its protein product is CSKTGTGISGARATQYF.

In its sample, this clonotype was seen once. A junction boundary mismatches the germline segment, possibly from a read error. The chain joins TRBV5-6 to TRBJ1-5; TRBD1 agrees at 9 bases. The CDR3 sequence is 14 residues long. CDR1 SGHDT and CDR2 YYEEEE come from the germline V gene. This CDR3 is CAGSFRQGGQPQHF. The DNA for the CDR3 is TGTGCCGGCAGCTTCAGACAGGGGGGCCAGCCCCAGCATTTT.